The following is a TCR beta chain sequence with its context. This clonotype was seen a handful of times. Its antigen is not yet known. It has no much larger one-base neighbor in the sample; base qualities were not kept. The sample's treatment or condition label, decoded: live attenuated yellow fever vaccine strain. PBMCs were isolated from peripheral blood using a standard Ficoll-Paque protocol. Dynabeads CD4 and CD8 positive selection kits were used to isolate CD4 and CD8 T-cell fractions. RNA was extracted with TriZol from bulk PBMCs, CD4 and CD8 fractions, and dextramer-positive and dextramer-negative fractions. From V the trimming removes 0 bases and from J it removes 6 bases, while the gene matches leave 5 bases of the junction unaccounted for. There are 14 amino acids in the CDR3, from cysteine to phenylalanine inclusive. Only CDR3 DNA remains: 42 bases, in frame from the first base. The germline V gene (reference sequence) provides CDR1 GTSNPN and CDR2 SVGIG.

The instrument was an Illumina NovaSeq 6000. Synthesis of TCR cDNA relied on 5'RACE template switching, a step that introduced a universal primer site along with unique molecular identifiers. Priming of cDNA synthesis was performed from both the TCR alpha and TCR beta constant segments. Library amplification involved two PCR steps, and the second step added sample barcodes and sequencing adapters. Sequencing of libraries was performed on Illumina HiSeq 2500 (2x100 bp) or NovaSeq (2x150 bp). The authors' pipeline ran thus. MIGEC was used to demultiplex reads and collapse the reads into UMI consensus sequences, and MiXCR was used for V(D)J alignment. Vaccine-responding clonotypes were defined with edgeR using replicate PBMC samples, requiring FDR below 0.01 and a log2 fold change above 5 up to day 15. Each bulk clonotype received a CD4 or CD8 identity based on whether the sequenced CD4 or CD8 repertoire contained that clonotype at higher abundance. TCRdb applied fastp at Q25 and MiXCR to the public reads, then kept only in-frame beta chains. For every CDR3 protein sequence, its rows merge into one entry that carries the most common genes and DNA. The V and J calls were not made by the authors but by TCRdb's processing. The sample yields under 400,000 distinct CDR3 sequences; 9.5% to 15% were counted once. Roughly 3% of the sample lies in the top ten.

This sample stems from a study of T cells after yellow fever vaccination (dated by TCRdb to the late 2010s). About the full investigation: The SMART-Seq v4 Ultra Low Input RNA kit was used to prepare libraries from fractions with low cell numbers. Blood was collected at multiple timepoints before and after primary and secondary immunization, and bulk PBMC replicates and cell subsets were isolated. Bulk TCR alpha and beta repertoires were sequenced longitudinally to track T-cell clones before and after primary and booster YFV17D yellow fever vaccination. Two healthy male donors, one aged 18 to 30 and one aged 30 to 40 years, made up the cohort.

What the study reported, not specific to this receptor: Because abundant contaminating clonotypes from the bulk population could be contained in FACS-sorted repertoires, computational filtering was required. Most clones expanded after primary vaccination were re-detected after the booster (almost 98% of CD4 and approximately 89% of CD8), suggesting broad memory maintenance. A small fraction of clonotypes appeared in both the CD4 and CD8 compartments, likely as a result of convergent recombination. Because the study included only two donors, the extent to which the findings can be generalized is limited. Compared with the primary T-cell response, the secondary T-cell response was weaker but faster, peaking on day 5 rather than day 15.

The clonotype originates from a man aged 18-30 years who received the YFV17D yellow fever vaccine. Recombination joined TRBV30 with TRBJ1-5; TRBD1 aligns with 7 central bases. The sample consisted of CD4+ T cells sorted from PBMCs, taken 15 days after the yellow fever booster vaccination. The CDR3 loop reads CAWSVKRDSQPQHF. At the DNA level, the sequence is TGTGCCTGGAGTGTCAAAAGGGACAGTCAGCCCCAGCATTTT.